One and the same sample provided the 11 T cell receptor beta chains below, sequenced in a study of T cells expressing NK-cell markers. TCRdb reprocessed the 5' RACE reads, with one entry per CDR3 protein and no DNA. The sample has some 440,000 distinct CDR3 sequences. Sequencing used blood T cells: a sorted CD56 or NKG2C T cell subset, CD4+ or CD8+ T cells, or bulk PBMC T cells (not recorded which). The receptor set was obtained from a woman between 45 and 65 years old in good health.

This chain joins TRBV4-1 and TRBJ2-5; without DNA, the TCRdb call of TRBD1 cannot be checked. The CDR3 loop spans 18 amino acids. From germline, CDR1 is MGHRA and CDR2 YSYEKL. The CDR3 sequence is CASSQDREAGDSKETQYF.

The chain links TRBV9 to TRBJ1-3. CDR3 length equals 16 residues. Per the germline V gene, CDR1 is SGDLS and CDR2 is YYNGEE. CDR3 in amino acids: CASSVVGGLAGNTIYF.

V and J are TRBV14 and TRBJ2-7; TCRdb's assignment of TRBD2 cannot be checked, as there is no DNA. Germline loops: CDR1 SGHDN, CDR2 FVKESK. This CDR3 comprises 20 residues. The CDR3 spells CASSQDASGTSGRKAYEQYF. Filled out from reference TRBV14 and TRBJ2-7, the complete variable domain reads EAGVTQFPSHSVIEKGQTVTLRCDPISGHDNLYWYRRVMGKEIKFLLHFVKESKQDESGMPNNRFLAERTGGTYSTLKVQPAELEDSGVYFCASSQDASGTSGRKAYEQYFGPGTRLTVT.

The chain is built from TRBV7-9 and TRBJ2-3; the TCRdb D gene call, TRBD1, has no DNA to confirm it. This CDR3 has 15 residues. CDR1 is SEHNR and CDR2 is FQNEAQ in the germline V gene (reference sequence). CDR3 residues: CASSSTGSATDTQYF.

The rearrangement uses TRBV7-7 and TRBJ2-2; the D gene TCRdb calls, TRBD1, cannot be checked with no DNA. This CDR3 comprises 14 residues. Germline CDR1 SSHAT, CDR2 FNYEAQ (reference sequence). The CDR3 spells CASRETGGSGELFF. Full variable domain (rest looked up from reference TRBV7-7 and TRBJ2-2): GAGVSQSPRYKVTKRGQDVTLRCDPISSHATLYWYQQALGQGPEFLTYFNYEAQPDKSGLPSDRFSAERPEGSISTLTIQRTEQRDSAMYRCASRETGGSGELFFGEGSRLTVL.

This chain joins TRBV18 and TRBJ2-1; lacking DNA, the TRBD1 call made by TCRdb goes unchecked. The CDR3 consists of 17 residues. In germline, CDR1 is KGHSH, CDR2 LQKENI. This CDR3 is CASSPRQTGGSYNEQFF. Using reference TRBV18 and TRBJ2-1 for the parts outside the CDR3, the full variable domain is NAGVMQNPRHLVRRRGQEARLRCSPMKGHSHVYWYRQLPEEGLKFMVYLQKENIIDESGMPKERFSAEFPKEGPSILRIQQVVRGDSAAYFCASSPRQTGGSYNEQFFGPGTRLTVL.

This chain joins TRBV12-5 and TRBJ2-1; the D gene TCRdb calls, TRBD2, cannot be checked with no DNA. The CDR3 spans 16 residues. CDR1 and CDR2 (germline): LGHNT, FRNRAP. The CDR3 sequence is CASGLVSGSLGNEQFF.

This sequence joins TRBV7-2 and TRBJ2-7; TCRdb calls TRBD2, which cannot be checked without DNA. The CDR3 extends over 15 amino acids. Germline V gene sequence: CDR1 SGHTA, CDR2 FQGNSA. The CDR3: CASSRGVGGSYEQYF. Combining the CDR3 with reference TRBV7-2 and TRBJ2-7 gives the whole variable domain GAGVSQSPSNKVTEKGKDVELRCDPISGHTALYWYRQSLGQGLEFLIYFQGNSAPDKSGLPSDRFSAERTGGSVSTLTIQRTQQEDSAVYLCASSRGVGGSYEQYFGPGTRLTVT.

The V gene is TRBV6-1, the J gene TRBJ2-1. The germline CDR1 and CDR2 sequences are MNHNS and SASEGT. The CDR3 is 15 amino acids. CDR3 loop: CASTRSGSWYNEQFF.

This chain connects TRBV5-1 to TRBJ1-2. This CDR3 has 13 residues. From germline, CDR1 is SGHRS and CDR2 YFSETQ. The CDR3 loop is CASSLEMNYGYTF.

The chain joins TRBV5-4 to TRBJ2-2; as DNA is missing, the TRBD2 call by TCRdb cannot be tested. Germline lookup yields CDR1 SGHNT and CDR2 YYREEE (reference sequence). This CDR3 spans 16 amino acids. CDR3 sequence: CASSTGTSGITGELFF.